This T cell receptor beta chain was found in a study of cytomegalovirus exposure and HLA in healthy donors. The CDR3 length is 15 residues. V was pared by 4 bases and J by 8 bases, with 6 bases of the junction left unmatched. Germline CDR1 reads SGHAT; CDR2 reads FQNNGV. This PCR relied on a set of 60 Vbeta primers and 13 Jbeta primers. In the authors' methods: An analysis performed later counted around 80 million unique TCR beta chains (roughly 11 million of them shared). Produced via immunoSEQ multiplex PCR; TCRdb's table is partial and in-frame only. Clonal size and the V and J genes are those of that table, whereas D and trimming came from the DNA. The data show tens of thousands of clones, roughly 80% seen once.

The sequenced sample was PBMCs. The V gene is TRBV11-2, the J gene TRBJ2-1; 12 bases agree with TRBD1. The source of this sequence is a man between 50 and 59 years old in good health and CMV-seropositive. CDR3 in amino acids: CASSSGTGGFYEQFF. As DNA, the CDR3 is TGTGCCAGCAGCTCCGGGACAGGGGGCTTCTATGAGCAGTTCTTC.